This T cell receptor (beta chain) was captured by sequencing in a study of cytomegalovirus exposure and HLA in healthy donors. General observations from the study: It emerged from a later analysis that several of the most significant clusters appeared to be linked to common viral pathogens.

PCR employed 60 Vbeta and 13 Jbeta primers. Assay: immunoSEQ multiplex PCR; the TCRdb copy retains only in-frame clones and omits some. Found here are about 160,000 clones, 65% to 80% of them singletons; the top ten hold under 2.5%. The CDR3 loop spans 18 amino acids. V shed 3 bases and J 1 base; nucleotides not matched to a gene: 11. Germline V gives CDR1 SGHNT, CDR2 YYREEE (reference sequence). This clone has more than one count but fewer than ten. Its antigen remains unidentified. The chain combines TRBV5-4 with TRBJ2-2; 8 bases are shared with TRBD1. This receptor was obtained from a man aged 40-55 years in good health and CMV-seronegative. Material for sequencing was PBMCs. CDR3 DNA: TGTGCCAGCAGCTCTCCTGGACAGGGCTTGATGAACACCGGGGAGCTGTTTTTT. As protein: CASSSPGQGLMNTGELFF.